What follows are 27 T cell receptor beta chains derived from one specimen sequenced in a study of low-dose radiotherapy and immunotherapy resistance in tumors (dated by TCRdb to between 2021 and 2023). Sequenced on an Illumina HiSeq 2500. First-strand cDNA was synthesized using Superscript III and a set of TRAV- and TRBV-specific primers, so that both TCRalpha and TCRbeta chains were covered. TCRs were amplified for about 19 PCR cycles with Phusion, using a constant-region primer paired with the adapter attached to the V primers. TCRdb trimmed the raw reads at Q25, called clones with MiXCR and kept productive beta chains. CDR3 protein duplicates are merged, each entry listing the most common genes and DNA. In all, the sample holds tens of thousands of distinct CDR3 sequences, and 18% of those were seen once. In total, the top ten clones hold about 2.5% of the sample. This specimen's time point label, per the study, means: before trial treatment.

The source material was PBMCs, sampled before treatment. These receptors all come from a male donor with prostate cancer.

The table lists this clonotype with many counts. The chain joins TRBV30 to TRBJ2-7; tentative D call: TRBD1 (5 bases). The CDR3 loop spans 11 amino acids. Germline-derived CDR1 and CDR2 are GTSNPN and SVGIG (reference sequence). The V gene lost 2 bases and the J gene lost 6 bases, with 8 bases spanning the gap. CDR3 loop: CAWSRRVEQYF. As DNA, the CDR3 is TGTGCCTGGAGTCGCAGGGTCGAGCAGTACTTC.

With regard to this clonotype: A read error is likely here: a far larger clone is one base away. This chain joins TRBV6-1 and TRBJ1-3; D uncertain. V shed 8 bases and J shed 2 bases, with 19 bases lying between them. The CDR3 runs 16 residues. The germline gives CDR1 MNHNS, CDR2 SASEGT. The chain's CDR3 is CASCFRSGGPGNTIYF. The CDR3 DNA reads TGTGCCAGCTGTTTCCGGTCAGGCGGCCCTGGAAACACCATATATTTT.

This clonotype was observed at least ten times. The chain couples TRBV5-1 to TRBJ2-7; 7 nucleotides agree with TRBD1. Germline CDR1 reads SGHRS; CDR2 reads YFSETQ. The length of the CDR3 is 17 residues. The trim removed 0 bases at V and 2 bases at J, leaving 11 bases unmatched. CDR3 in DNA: TGCGCCAGCAGCTTGGACAACACTAGGGACAGACCCTACGAGCAGTACTTC. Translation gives CASSLDNTRDRPYEQYF.

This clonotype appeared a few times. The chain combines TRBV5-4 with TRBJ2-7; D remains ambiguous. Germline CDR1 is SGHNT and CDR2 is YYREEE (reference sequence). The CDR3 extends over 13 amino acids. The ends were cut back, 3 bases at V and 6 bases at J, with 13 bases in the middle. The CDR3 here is CASSSKDLSEQYF. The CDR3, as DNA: TGTGCCAGCAGCTCCAAAGACCTATCCGAGCAGTACTTC.

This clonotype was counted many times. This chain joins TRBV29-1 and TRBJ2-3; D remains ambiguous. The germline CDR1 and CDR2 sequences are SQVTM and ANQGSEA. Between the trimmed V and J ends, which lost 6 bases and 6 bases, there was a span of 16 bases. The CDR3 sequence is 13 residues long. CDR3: CSVPEGVSDTQYF. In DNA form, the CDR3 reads TGCAGCGTCCCCGAAGGAGTGTCTGATACGCAGTATTTT.

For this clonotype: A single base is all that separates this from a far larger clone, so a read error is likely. This CDR3 is CASSQGLAEAYEQFF. The CDR3 coding sequence is TGTGCCAGCAGCCAGGGACTAGCGGAGGCCTACGAGCAGTTCTTC. The V and J genes are TRBV9 and TRBJ2-1, with 11 nucleotides matching TRBD2. Trimming removed 4 bases from V and 10 bases from J; junction bases left unmatched: 10. In germline, CDR1 is SGDLS, CDR2 YYNGEE. The CDR3 spans 15 residues.

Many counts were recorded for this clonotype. CDR3 DNA: TGCGCCAGCAGTACGGGGGCCCGCACAGATACGCAGTATTTT. Amino acids: CASSTGARTDTQYF. J is TRBJ2-3 and V is TRBV5-1; either TRBD1 or TRBD2 may fit D (6 bases each). The CDR3 sequence is 14 residues long. V was shortened by 5 bases and J by 1 base, with 11 bases between the two germline ends. Germline CDR1 SGHRS, CDR2 YFSETQ.

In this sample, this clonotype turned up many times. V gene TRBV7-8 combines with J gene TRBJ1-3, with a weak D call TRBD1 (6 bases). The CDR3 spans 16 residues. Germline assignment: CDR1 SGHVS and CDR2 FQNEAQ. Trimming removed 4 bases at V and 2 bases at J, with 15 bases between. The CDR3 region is CASSSGLGGTGNTIYF. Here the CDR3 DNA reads TGTGCCAGCAGCTCGGGTCTCGGGGGCACTGGAAACACCATATATTTT.

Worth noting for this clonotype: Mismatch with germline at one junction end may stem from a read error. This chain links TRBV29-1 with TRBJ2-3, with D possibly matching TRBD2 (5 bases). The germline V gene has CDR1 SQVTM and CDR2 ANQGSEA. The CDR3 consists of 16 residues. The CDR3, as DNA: TGCAGCGTTGAAGATCTACGGGCGGGCCTAGGCAATACGCAGTCTTTT. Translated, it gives CSVEDLRAGLGNTQSF.

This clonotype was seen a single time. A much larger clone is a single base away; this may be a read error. The CDR3 region has the DNA TGCAGAGCTAGAGATCGTTCTACAGATACGCAGTATTTT. It yields the protein CRARDRSTDTQYF. The chain has TRBV20-1 and TRBJ2-3; D not resolved. CDR3 length equals 13 residues. CDR1 DFQATT and CDR2 SNEGSKA come from the germline V gene (reference sequence).

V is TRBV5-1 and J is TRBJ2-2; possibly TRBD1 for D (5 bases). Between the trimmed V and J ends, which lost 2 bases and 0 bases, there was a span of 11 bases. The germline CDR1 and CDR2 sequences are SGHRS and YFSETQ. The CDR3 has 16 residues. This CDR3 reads CASSLEGATNTGELFF. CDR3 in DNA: TGCGCCAGCAGCTTAGAAGGGGCCACGAACACCGGGGAGCTGTTTTTT.

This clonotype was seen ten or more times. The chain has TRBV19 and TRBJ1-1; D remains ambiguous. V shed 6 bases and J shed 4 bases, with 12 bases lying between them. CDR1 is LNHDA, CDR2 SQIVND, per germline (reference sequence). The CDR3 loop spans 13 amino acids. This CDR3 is CASSAGLGTEAFF. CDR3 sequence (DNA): TGTGCCAGTAGCGCTGGGCTAGGCACTGAAGCTTTCTTT.

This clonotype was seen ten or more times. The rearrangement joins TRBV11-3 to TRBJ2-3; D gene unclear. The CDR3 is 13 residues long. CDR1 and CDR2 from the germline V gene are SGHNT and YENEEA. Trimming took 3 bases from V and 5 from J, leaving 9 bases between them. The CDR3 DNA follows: TGTGCCAGCAGCTTGGGTACAGTAGATACGCAGTATTTT. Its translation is CASSLGTVDTQYF. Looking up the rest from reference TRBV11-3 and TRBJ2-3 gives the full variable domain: EAGVVQSPRYKIIEKKQPVAFWCNPISGHNTLYWYLQNLGQGPELLIRYENEEAVDDSQLPKDRFSAERLKGVDSTLKIQPAELGDSAVYLCASSLGTVDTQYFGPGTRLTVL.

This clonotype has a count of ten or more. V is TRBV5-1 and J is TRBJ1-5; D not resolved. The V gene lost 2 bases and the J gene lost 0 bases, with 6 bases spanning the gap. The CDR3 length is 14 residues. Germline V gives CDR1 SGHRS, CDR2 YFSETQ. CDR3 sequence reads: CASSFGDSNQPQHF. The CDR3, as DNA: TGCGCCAGCAGCTTCGGGGATAGCAATCAGCCCCAGCATTTT. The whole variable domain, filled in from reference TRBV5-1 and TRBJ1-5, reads KAGVTQTPRYLIKTRGQQVTLSCSPISGHRSVSWYQQTPGQGLQFLFEYFSETQRNKGNFPGRFSGRQFSNSRSEMNVSTLELGDSALYLCASSFGDSNQPQHFGDGTRLSIL.

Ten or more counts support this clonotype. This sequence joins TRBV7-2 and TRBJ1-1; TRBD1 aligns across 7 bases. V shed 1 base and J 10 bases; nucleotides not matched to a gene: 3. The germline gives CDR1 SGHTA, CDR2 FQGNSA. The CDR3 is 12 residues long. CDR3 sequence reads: CASSLGRDRAFF. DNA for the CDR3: TGTGCCAGCAGCTTAGGGAGGGACAGAGCTTTCTTT.

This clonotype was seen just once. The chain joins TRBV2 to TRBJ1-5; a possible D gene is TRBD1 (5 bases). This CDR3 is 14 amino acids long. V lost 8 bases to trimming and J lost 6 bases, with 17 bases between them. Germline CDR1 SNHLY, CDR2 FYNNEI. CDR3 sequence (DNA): TGTGCCAGCCGCCGTCGCGGGGGGGGTCAGCCCCAGCATTTT. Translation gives CASRRRGGGQPQHF.

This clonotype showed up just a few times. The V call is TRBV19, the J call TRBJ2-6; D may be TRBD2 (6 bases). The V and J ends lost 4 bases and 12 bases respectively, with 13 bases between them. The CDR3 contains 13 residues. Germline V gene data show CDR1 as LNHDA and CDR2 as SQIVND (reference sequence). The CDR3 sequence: CASSRGVLGVLTF. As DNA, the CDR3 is TGTGCCAGTAGTAGGGGGGTTCTGGGCGTCCTGACTTTC.

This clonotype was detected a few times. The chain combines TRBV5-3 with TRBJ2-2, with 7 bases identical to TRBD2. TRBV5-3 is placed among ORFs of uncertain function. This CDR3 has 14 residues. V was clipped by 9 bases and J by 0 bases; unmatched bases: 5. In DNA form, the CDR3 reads TGTGCCACCGCAGCGGGGACGAACACCGGGGAGCTGTTTTTT. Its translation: CATAAGTNTGELFF.

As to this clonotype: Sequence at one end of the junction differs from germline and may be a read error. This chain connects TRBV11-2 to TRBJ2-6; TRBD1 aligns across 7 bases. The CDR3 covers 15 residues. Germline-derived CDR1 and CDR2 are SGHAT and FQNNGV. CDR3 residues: CVSSLGTDRTNVLTF. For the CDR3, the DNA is TGTGTCAGCAGCTTAGGGACAGATAGGACCAACGTCCTGACTTTC.

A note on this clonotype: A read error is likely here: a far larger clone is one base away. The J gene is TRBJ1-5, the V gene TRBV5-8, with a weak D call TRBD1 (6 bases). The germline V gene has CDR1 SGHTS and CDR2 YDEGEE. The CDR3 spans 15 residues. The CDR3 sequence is CAGSLGDRSNQPQHF. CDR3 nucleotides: TGTGCCGGCAGCTTGGGAGACAGGAGCAATCAGCCCCAGCATTTT.

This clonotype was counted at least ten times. The CDR3 loop reads CASSQDTVGTTQYF. The CDR3 DNA reads as TGTGCCAGCAGCCAAGATACGGTTGGGACTACGCAGTATTTT. V and J are TRBV3-1 and TRBJ2-3, with D perhaps given as TRBD1 or TRBD2 (5 bases each). This CDR3 comprises 14 residues. The V and J ends lost 0 bases and 8 bases respectively, with 12 bases between them. Germline values: CDR1 LGHDT, CDR2 YNNKEL (reference sequence).

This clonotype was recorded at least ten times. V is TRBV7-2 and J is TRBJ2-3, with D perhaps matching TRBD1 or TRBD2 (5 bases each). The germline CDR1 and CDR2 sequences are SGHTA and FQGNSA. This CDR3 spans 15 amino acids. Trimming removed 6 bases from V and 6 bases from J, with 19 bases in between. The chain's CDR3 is CASRFSLGESDTQYF. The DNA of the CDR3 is TGTGCCAGCAGGTTCTCCCTGGGGGAATCGGATACGCAGTATTTT. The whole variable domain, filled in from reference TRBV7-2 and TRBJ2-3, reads GAGVSQSPSNKVTEKGKDVELRCDPISGHTALYWYRQSLGQGLEFLIYFQGNSAPDKSGLPSDRFSAERTGGSVSTLTIQRTQQEDSAVYLCASRFSLGESDTQYFGPGTRLTVL.

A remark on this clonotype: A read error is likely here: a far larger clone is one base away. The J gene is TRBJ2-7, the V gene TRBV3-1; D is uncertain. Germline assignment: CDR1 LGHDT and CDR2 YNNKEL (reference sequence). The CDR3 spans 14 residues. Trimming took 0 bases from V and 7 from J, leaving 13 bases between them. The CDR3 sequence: CASSQDVLPREQYF. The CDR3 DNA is TGTGCCAGCAGCCAAGATGTCCTTCCGCGGGAGCAGTACTTC.

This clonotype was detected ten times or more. The CDR3 loop is CASRPGQNTDTQYF. In nucleotides, the CDR3 is TGTGCCAGCCGTCCGGGACAGAACACAGATACGCAGTATTTT. The chain employs TRBV18 and TRBJ2-3; TRBD1 matches at 7 bases. In germline, CDR1 is KGHSH, CDR2 LQKENI. Trimming at V came to 8 bases and at J to 2 bases, leaving 7 bases not matched to a gene. The CDR3 runs 14 residues.

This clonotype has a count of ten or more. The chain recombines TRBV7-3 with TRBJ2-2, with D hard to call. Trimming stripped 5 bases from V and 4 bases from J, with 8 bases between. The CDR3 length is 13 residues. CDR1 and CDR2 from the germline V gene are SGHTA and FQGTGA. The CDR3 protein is CASSPKGTGELFF. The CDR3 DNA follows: TGTGCCAGCAGCCCTAAGGGCACCGGGGAGCTGTTTTTT.

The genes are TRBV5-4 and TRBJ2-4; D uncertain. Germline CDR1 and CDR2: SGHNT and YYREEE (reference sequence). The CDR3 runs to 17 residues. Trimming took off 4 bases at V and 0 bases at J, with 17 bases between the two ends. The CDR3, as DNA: TGTGCCAGCAGCCGAGTCGGACGGAGACTAGCCAAAAACATTCAGTACTTC. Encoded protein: CASSRVGRRLAKNIQYF.

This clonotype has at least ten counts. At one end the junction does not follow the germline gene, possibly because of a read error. CDR3 region: CASSLRDGTSYEQYF. The CDR3 region has the DNA TGTGCCAGCAGCTTACGAGACGGGACTTCCTACGAGCAGTACTTC. The chain has TRBV5-3 and TRBJ2-7; TRBD2 might be the D (6 bases). TRBV5-3 is treated as an ORF (open reading frame) with a function not yet certain. The CDR3 loop spans 15 amino acids.